This T cell receptor beta chain was recorded in a study of OX40 agonist ivuxolimab in advanced cancers. Study details: Patients received the agonistic anti-OX40 (CD134) antibody ivuxolimab. The mean age was roughly 60 years, ranging from about 20 to 85, with about four fifths of participants male. Whole-study results and caveats: In the 0.1 to 3.0 mg/kg range, CD4+ and CD8+ blood T cells had expanded clonally by week 6.

The investigators sampled blood at baseline, at cycle 4 day 1, and at cycle 7 day 1. CDR1 and CDR2 (germline): SGHRS, YFSETQ. Deletions cut 1 base from V and 1 base from J, with 5 bases between. CDR3 length: 13 residues. Sequenced by immunoSEQ multiplex PCR; TCRdb stores in-frame clones only, minus some. The table records tens of thousands of clones, roughly 94% of them present only once. A word on this clone: Its antigen is undetermined.

The rearrangement joins TRBV5-1 to TRBJ1-1; D unresolved. This TCR came from an adult with an advanced solid tumor such as melanoma, head and neck, liver or kidney cancer. The source was CD4+ or CD8+ T cells sorted from blood, collected in a trial of the OX40 agonist ivuxolimab. CDR3 bases: TGCGCCAGCAGCTTGTGGTCGAACACTGAAGCTTTCTTT. This encodes CASSLWSNTEAFF.